These 20 T cell receptor beta chains share one sample of origin, sequenced in a study of Ad26.COV2.S vaccination and SARS-CoV-2 variants. Clones were read by immunoSEQ multiplex PCR, and TCRdb kept only the in-frame ones, dropping some. The profile shows 300,000 to 350,000 clones, about 90% of them singletons. The sample's treatment: roughly 19 received Ad26.COV2.S at low or high dose, single or two shots; about 5 received placebo; per-sample allocation not given. Samples were taken on day 63 after the first vaccine or placebo injection. This specimen was peripheral blood, taken in a trial of Ad26.COV2.S vaccine versus placebo. These receptor sequences come from a person aged 18-60 years who received the Ad26.COV2.S COVID-19 vaccine or a placebo.

This chain joins TRBV9 and TRBJ1-3; D may be TRBD1 (5 bases). The CDR3 has 14 residues. V was pared by 1 base and J by 4 bases, with 9 bases between. The germline gives CDR1 SGDLS, CDR2 YYNGEE. The CDR3 DNA sequence: TGTGCCAGCAGCGTATTCGACAGAGGAAACACCATATATTTT. It encodes CASSVFDRGNTIYF.

The V and J genes are TRBV7-2 and TRBJ1-2; possible D gene TRBD1, 6 bases. V was cut by 3 bases and J by 0 bases, with 17 bases left in between. Germline V lookup: CDR1 SGHTA, CDR2 FQGNSA. There are 17 residues in the CDR3. The CDR3 nucleotides are TGTGCCAGCAGCTTTTCGTCAGGGGCCAGTACTAACTATGGCTACACCTTC. Its translation: CASSFSSGASTNYGYTF.

The J gene is TRBJ2-1, the V gene TRBV28; D call uncertain. The germline gives CDR1 MDHEN, CDR2 SYDVKM. The CDR3 sequence is 14 residues long. Trimming took 6 bases from V and 5 from J, leaving 14 bases between them. This CDR3 reads CASRVFLEDNEQFF. The DNA of the CDR3 is TGTGCCAGCAGGGTATTTCTAGAAGACAATGAGCAGTTCTTC.

This rearrangement joins TRBV29-1 to TRBJ2-2; 9 nucleotides match TRBD1. The CDR3 consists of 14 residues. Germline-derived CDR1 and CDR2 are SQVTM and ANQGSEA. With 4 bases clipped from V and 4 bases from J, the junction kept 4 bases outside the gene matches. CDR3 coding DNA: TGCAGCGTTGCGGGGACAGGGTCCACCGGGGAGCTGTTTTTT. It yields the protein CSVAGTGSTGELFF.

The gene calls are TRBV5-5 and TRBJ1-5; D unresolved. CDR3 length equals 14 residues. V was shortened by 0 bases and J by 4 bases, with 8 bases between the two germline ends. Germline CDR1 SGHKS, CDR2 YYEKEE (reference sequence). In nucleotides, the CDR3 is TGTGCCAGCAGCTTGGTAGGGAGTAATCAGCCCCAGCATTTT. It specifies CASSLVGSNQPQHF.

The CDR3: CASSSPTAGGPPYEQYV. As DNA, the CDR3 is TGTGCCAGCAGCTCGCCTACAGCGGGAGGGCCCCCCTACGAGCAGTACGTC. The chain recombines TRBV7-2 with TRBJ2-7; 10 bases fit TRBD2. Germline V gives CDR1 SGHTA, CDR2 FQGNSA. The CDR3 is 17 amino acids. The trim removed 4 bases at V and 2 bases at J, leaving 11 bases unmatched.

Written as DNA, the CDR3 is TGTGCCAGCAGCTTCACAGGGAATAGCAATCAGCCCCAGCATTTT. Translation: CASSFTGNSNQPQHF. V is TRBV7-2 and J is TRBJ1-5, with a weak D call TRBD1 (6 bases). The V gene lost 3 bases and the J gene lost 0 bases, with 9 bases spanning the gap. The CDR3 runs to 15 residues. Looked up from germline, CDR1 is SGHTA and CDR2 is FQGNSA.

About this clone: The junction does not match germline at one end; this may be a read error. J is TRBJ2-3 and V is TRBV7-9; D unclear. Germline CDR1 reads SEHNR; CDR2 reads FQNEAQ (reference sequence). The CDR3 sequence is 15 residues long. This CDR3 reads CASRLALPDTDTQYF. In nucleotides, the CDR3 is TGTGCCAGCAGGTTAGCTCTCCCAGACACAGATACGCAGTATTTT.

CDR3 bases: TGTGCCAGCAGCTCTTTCGCGACAGGGGGCAAAAAGTACGTC. Encoded protein: CASSSFATGGKKYV. The chain joins TRBV7-9 to TRBJ2-7; TRBD1 matches at 10 bases. Germline CDR1 SEHNR, CDR2 FQNEAQ (reference sequence). V shed 4 bases, J shed 11 bases, and the junction held 11 bases outside the gene matches. CDR3 length equals 14 residues.

This chain joins TRBV4-2 and TRBJ2-1; a possible D gene is TRBD2 (6 bases). The V and J ends lost 3 bases and 3 bases respectively, with 21 bases between them. The CDR3 loop spans 18 amino acids. Germline assignment: CDR1 LGHNA and CDR2 YNFKEQ. The CDR3, as DNA: TGTGCCAGCAGCCAGGGGGAGCAGGAGGGGTGGTACTACAATGAGCAGTTCTTC. Translating it yields CASSQGEQEGWYYNEQFF.

The rearrangement joins TRBV5-8 to TRBJ2-7; no clear D. In germline, CDR1 is SGHTS, CDR2 YDEGEE. This CDR3 comprises 14 residues. Trimming removed 1 base from V and 0 bases from J, with 8 bases in between. CDR3 region: CASSLSQSSYEQYF. As DNA, the CDR3 is TGTGCCAGCAGCTTGAGTCAGAGCTCCTACGAGCAGTACTTC.

V usage is TRBV6-6 and J usage is TRBJ1-2; no definite D call. Germline values: CDR1 MNHNY, CDR2 SVGAGI (reference sequence). This CDR3 contains 12 residues. Trimming cost V 5 bases and J 8 bases, with 12 bases left between them. The CDR3 region has the DNA TGTGCCAGCAGTACCTACTTAGGAGGCTACACCTTC. The encoded protein is CASSTYLGGYTF.

The gene calls are TRBV5-4 and TRBJ2-2; 12 positions match TRBD1. Trimming cost V 3 bases and J 5 bases; bases outside gene matches: 5. The CDR3 totals 16 residues. Germline V gives CDR1 SGHNT, CDR2 YYREEE (reference sequence). The CDR3, as DNA: TGTGCCAGCAGCTCTAGGGACAGGGGGCAAACCGGGGAGCTGTTTTTT. Amino acid sequence: CASSSRDRGQTGELFF. Based on the CDR3 plus reference TRBV5-4 and TRBJ2-2, the full variable domain is ETGVTQSPTHLIKTRGQQVTLRCSSQSGHNTVSWYQQALGQGPQFIFQYYREEENGRGNFPPRFSGLQFPNYSSELNVNALELDDSALYLCASSSRDRGQTGELFFGEGSRLTVL.

The chain employs TRBV5-1 and TRBJ1-3; TRBD1 matches 11 bases. The CDR3 totals 17 residues. V trimming: 0 bases; J trimming: 4 bases; junction bases outside the gene matches: 6. Germline CDR1 reads SGHRS; CDR2 reads YFSETQ. The CDR3 DNA is TGCGCCAGCAGCTTGGAGGACAGGGGGCGCTTGGGAAACACCATATATTTT. Protein sequence: CASSLEDRGRLGNTIYF.

The chain joins TRBV6-6 to TRBJ1-4; 7 positions agree with TRBD1. In germline, CDR1 is MNHNY, CDR2 SVGAGI (reference sequence). This CDR3 comprises 15 residues. V trimming: 5 bases; J trimming: 5 bases; junction bases outside the gene matches: 8. CDR3: CASSKGQLLNEKLFF. In DNA form, the CDR3 reads TGTGCCAGCAGTAAGGGACAGCTACTCAATGAAAAACTGTTTTTT.

The chain employs TRBV4-3 and TRBJ2-7; D gene unclear. This CDR3 comprises 13 residues. Germline V gives CDR1 LGHNA, CDR2 YSLEER. Trimming left V 0 bases short and J 2 bases short, with 5 bases between. DNA of the CDR3: TGCGCCAGCAGCCAAGATACAGCCTACGAGCAGTACTTC. Its translation: CASSQDTAYEQYF.

This CDR3 reads CSASLRATGELFF. The CDR3 region has the DNA TGCAGTGCTAGTTTGCGGGCCACCGGGGAGCTGTTTTTT. The gene calls are TRBV20-1 and TRBJ2-2, with a possible D match to TRBD2 (5 bases). From germline, CDR1 is DFQATT and CDR2 SNEGSKA (reference sequence). This CDR3 has 13 amino acids. Trimming stripped 3 bases from V and 4 bases from J, with 9 bases between.

This clone was observed a single time. The chain has TRBV6-5 and TRBJ2-4; tentatively, D is TRBD1 or TRBD2 (5 bases each). CDR1 and CDR2 from the germline V gene are MNHEY and SVGAGI. The ends were cut back, 8 bases at V and 6 bases at J, with 17 bases in the middle. The CDR3 is made up of 14 amino acids. The CDR3 protein is CASYQDGARNIQYF. CDR3 DNA sequence: TGTGCCAGCTACCAAGACGGGGCCCGAAACATTCAGTACTTC.

This clone occurred once. This chain connects TRBV25-1 to TRBJ2-5; D gene ambiguous. Germline V gene lookup returns CDR1 MGHDK and CDR2 SYGVNS. Trimming cost V 2 bases and J 4 bases, with 11 bases left between them. The length of the CDR3 is 14 residues. The CDR3, as DNA: TGTGCCAGCAGTGAAATTATGTTTGGAGAGACCCAGTACTTC. As protein: CASSEIMFGETQYF.

This clone was counted a few times. The genes are TRBV2 and TRBJ2-7, with D possibly matching TRBD2 (6 bases). The length of the CDR3 is 12 residues. V lost 7 bases to trimming and J lost 6 bases, with 13 bases between them. Germline V lookup: CDR1 SNHLY, CDR2 FYNNEI. The DNA for the CDR3 is TGTGCCAGCACTCTAGCGAGGGGCGAGCAGTACGTC. It codes for CASTLARGEQYV.